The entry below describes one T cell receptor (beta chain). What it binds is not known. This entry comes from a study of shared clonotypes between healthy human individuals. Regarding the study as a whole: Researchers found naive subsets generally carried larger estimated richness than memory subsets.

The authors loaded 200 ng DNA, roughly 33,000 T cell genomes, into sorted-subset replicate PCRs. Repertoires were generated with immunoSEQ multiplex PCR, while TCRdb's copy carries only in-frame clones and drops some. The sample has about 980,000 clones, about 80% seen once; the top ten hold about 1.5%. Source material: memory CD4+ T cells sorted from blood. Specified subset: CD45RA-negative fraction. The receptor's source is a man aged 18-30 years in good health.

The CDR3 DNA reads TGTGCCAGCAGGTGGGCGGGACGTAATTCACCCCTCCACTTT. This translates into CASRWAGRNSPLHF. J is TRBJ1-6 and V is TRBV28, with D perhaps matching TRBD1 (5 bases). Germline V CDR1 and CDR2: MDHEN, SYDVKM. This CDR3 comprises 14 residues. Trimming shortened V by 6 bases and J by 6 bases, and 12 bases separated the two germline ends. The complete variable domain, with remaining parts taken from reference TRBV28 and TRBJ1-6, reads DVKVTQSSRYLVKRTGEKVFLECVQDMDHENMFWYRQDPGLGLRLIYFSYDVKMKEKGDIPEGYSVSREKKERFSLILESASTNQTSMYLCASRWAGRNSPLHFGNGTRLTVT.